The next 29 T cell receptor beta chains were all read from a single sample in a study of blood T cell repertoires in COVID-19. Libraries were prepared by immunoSEQ multiplex PCR; TCRdb keeps only in-frame clonotypes and omits some of them. The sample has roughly 40,000 clones; over 80% are singletons. Sequenced input: peripheral blood. The receptors were gathered from a woman aged 70-85 years with acute or convalescent COVID-19.

This clone was recorded a few times. The chain is built from TRBV11-2 and TRBJ2-2; 10 bases are shared with TRBD2. The CDR3 runs to 15 residues. Germline-derived CDR1 and CDR2 are SGHAT and FQNNGV. The V gene end was trimmed by 5 bases and the J gene end by 8 bases; junction bases not matched to a gene: 8. The CDR3 nucleotides read TGTGCCAGCAGCACGATAGCGGGGGGCCCGGGGGAGCTGTTTTTT. It yields the protein CASSTIAGGPGELFF.

The chain has TRBV6-2 or TRBV6-3 and TRBJ2-3; 8 nucleotides agree with TRBD2. This CDR3 is 18 amino acids long. The V and J ends lost 0 bases and 4 bases, in that order; junction bases with no gene match: 12. Per germline, CDR1 MNHEY and CDR2 SVGEGT. DNA for the CDR3: TGTGCCAGCAGTTACTCGACAGAGGCGGGGGGATTGTCAGATACGCAGTATTTT. Translated, it gives CASSYSTEAGGLSDTQYF.

The chain couples TRBV6-1 to TRBJ2-3; D is possibly TRBD2 (5 bases). The germline V and J ends were trimmed by 2 bases and 4 bases, with 13 bases remaining between them. CDR1 and CDR2 from the germline V gene are MNHNS and SASEGT. The CDR3 runs 15 residues. This CDR3 is CASSEQAGGSDTQYF. CDR3 sequence (DNA): TGTGCCAGCAGTGAACAGGCAGGCGGGTCAGATACGCAGTATTTT.

In its sample, this clone was seen a few times. The chain carries TRBV2 and TRBJ1-4; no reliable D call. The V end lost 4 bases, the J end lost 12 bases, and 18 bases lay between the germline ends. From germline, CDR1 is SNHLY and CDR2 FYNNEI. CDR3 size: 14 residues. The CDR3 loop is CASSGGLLIIELFF. In nucleotides, the CDR3 is TGTGCCAGCAGTGGTGGGCTCCTGATCATAGAACTGTTTTTT.

The chain uses TRBV7-9 and TRBJ1-6; D call uncertain. V was shortened by 1 base and J by 5 bases, with 6 bases between the two germline ends. This CDR3 spans 14 amino acids. Germline V gives CDR1 SEHNR, CDR2 FQNEAQ (reference sequence). The DNA for the CDR3 is TGTGCCAGCAGCTTAGATGTTAATAATTCACCCCTCCACTTT. Protein product: CASSLDVNNSPLHF. Full variable domain (remainder filled in from reference TRBV7-9 and TRBJ1-6): DTGVSQNPRHKITKRGQNVTFRCDPISEHNRLYWYRQTLGQGPEFLTYFQNEAQLEKSRLLSDRFSAERPKGSFSTLEIQRTEQGDSAMYLCASSLDVNNSPLHFGNGTRLTVT.

The genes are TRBV7-9 and TRBJ2-1; possibly TRBD2 for D (6 bases). The length of the CDR3 is 12 residues. V shed 2 bases and J shed 8 bases, with 7 bases lying between them. Germline values: CDR1 SEHNR, CDR2 FQNEAQ (reference sequence). CDR3 residues: CASSLSGHEQFF. Written as DNA, the CDR3 is TGTGCCAGCAGCTTAAGCGGGCATGAGCAGTTCTTC.

V gene TRBV5-1 combines with J gene TRBJ2-5; TRBD2 aligns across 8 bases. Germline assignment: CDR1 SGHRS and CDR2 YFSETQ. The CDR3 totals 15 residues. The ends lost 0 bases at V and 2 bases at J; junction bases unmatched: 3. This chain's CDR3 is CASSLVLAVQETQYF. For the CDR3, the DNA is TGCGCCAGCAGCTTGGTACTAGCGGTACAAGAGACCCAGTACTTC.

The CDR3 DNA reads as TGTGCCAGTAGTATGGGAGTAGTTAACTATGGCTACACCTTC. Translating it yields CASSMGVVNYGYTF. The chain has TRBV19 and TRBJ1-2; D unresolved. Germline lookup yields CDR1 LNHDA and CDR2 SQIVND (reference sequence). V was cut by 3 bases and J by 1 base, with 9 bases left in between. The CDR3 is 14 amino acids. Complete variable domain (other parts from reference TRBV19 and TRBJ1-2): DGGITQSPKYLFRKEGQNVTLSCEQNLNHDAMYWYRQDPGQGLRLIYYSQIVNDFQKGDIAEGYSVSREKKESFPLTVTSAQKNPTAFYLCASSMGVVNYGYTFGSGTRLTVV.

This chain uses TRBV4-1 with TRBJ2-2; TRBD1 matches at 7 bases. The CDR3 is 17 residues long. Per germline, CDR1 MGHRA and CDR2 YSYEKL. The junction had 4 bases not matched to a gene; V was cut back by 0 bases and J by 0 bases. The CDR3 loop reads CASSQDTGVANTGELFF. The CDR3 nucleotides are TGCGCCAGCAGCCAAGACACAGGGGTGGCGAACACCGGGGAGCTGTTTTTT.

This chain links TRBV6-2 or TRBV6-3 with TRBJ1-1; TRBD1 is a possible D gene (6 bases). The CDR3 extends over 15 amino acids. Germline V gives CDR1 MNHEY, CDR2 SVGEGT. Trimming shortened V by 2 bases and J by 4 bases, and 14 bases separated the two germline ends. The CDR3 loop reads CASSYGTPQITEAFF. CDR3 nucleotides: TGTGCCAGCAGTTACGGGACACCACAGATCACTGAAGCTTTCTTT.

The chain links TRBV18 to TRBJ2-3; TRBD1 is a possible D gene (5 bases). The germline gives CDR1 KGHSH, CDR2 LQKENI. The V end was cut by 2 bases, the J end by 4 bases, with 10 bases between. There are 14 residues in the CDR3. The CDR3 region is CASSPNLGADTQYF. The CDR3 DNA sequence: TGTGCCAGCTCACCAAATCTAGGGGCAGATACGCAGTATTTT.

This clone was picked up one time. The rearrangement uses TRBV11-3 and TRBJ2-2; D is undetermined. Germline-derived CDR1 and CDR2 are SGHNT and YENEEA. There are 15 residues in the CDR3. Deletions cut 3 bases from V and 1 base from J, with 9 bases between. The CDR3 here is CASSLWPGNTGELFF. CDR3 nucleotide sequence: TGTGCCAGCAGCTTGTGGCCGGGGAACACCGGGGAGCTGTTTTTT.

V usage is TRBV12-3 or TRBV12-4 and J usage is TRBJ2-1, with a weak D call TRBD1 (6 bases). The V and J ends lost 5 bases and 9 bases respectively, with 14 bases between them. The CDR3 is made up of 13 amino acids. The CDR3 protein is CASSPHRVGEQFF. The CDR3 nucleotides read TGTGCCAGCAGTCCTCACAGGGTTGGTGAGCAGTTCTTC.

This chain uses TRBV6-7 with TRBJ2-7; 7 bases align to TRBD1. TRBV6-7 qualifies as an ORF whose function is uncertain. The CDR3 contains 16 residues. V trimming: 8 bases; J trimming: 3 bases; junction bases outside the gene matches: 16. DNA of the CDR3: TGTGCCAGCGGACGTAAGCCGGGACAGACTTTCTACGAGCAGTACGTC. Translated, it gives CASGRKPGQTFYEQYV.

The chain uses TRBV7-2 and TRBJ2-6; D call uncertain. Trimming took off 0 bases at V and 1 base at J, with 7 bases between the two ends. Germline V CDR1 and CDR2: SGHTA, FQGNSA. The CDR3 sequence is 16 residues long. The CDR3 DNA is TGTGCCAGCAGCTTAGCGCTAGGTTCTGGGGCCAACGTCCTGACTTTC. Translated: CASSLALGSGANVLTF.

In DNA form, the CDR3 reads TGTGCCAGTAGTCCGGGCCAGGGGCAAGAGACCCAGTACTTC. Residues: CASSPGQGQETQYF. This sequence joins TRBV19 and TRBJ2-5; possibly TRBD1 for D (6 bases). Germline CDR1 is LNHDA and CDR2 is SQIVND (reference sequence). V was pared by 5 bases and J by 2 bases, with 12 bases between. The CDR3 has 14 residues. Using reference TRBV19 and TRBJ2-5 for the parts outside the CDR3, the full variable domain is DGGITQSPKYLFRKEGQNVTLSCEQNLNHDAMYWYRQDPGQGLRLIYYSQIVNDFQKGDIAEGYSVSREKKESFPLTVTSAQKNPTAFYLCASSPGQGQETQYFGPGTRLLVL.

This clone was found once. The chain employs TRBV18 and TRBJ1-5; the D is unclear. Trimming removed 2 bases at V and 3 bases at J, with 5 bases between. The germline V gene has CDR1 KGHSH and CDR2 LQKENI. CDR3 length: 13 amino acids. CDR3 DNA sequence: TGTGCCAGCTCACCAGTGGCCAATCAGCCCCAGCATTTT. This encodes CASSPVANQPQHF.

The rearrangement links TRBV27 to TRBJ2-3; 8 positions match TRBD2. With V trimmed by 6 bases and J by 2 bases, 13 bases remained unmatched. The CDR3 runs 17 residues. Germline V CDR1 and CDR2: MNHEY, SMNVEV (reference sequence). Here the CDR3 reads CASSPSVWRGATDTQYF. CDR3 DNA: TGTGCCAGCAGCCCCTCCGTCTGGCGGGGGGCCACAGATACGCAGTATTTT.

This chain joins TRBV5-4 and TRBJ1-5, with a weak D call TRBD1 (6 bases). The V gene lost 3 bases and the J gene lost 3 bases, with 22 bases spanning the gap. Germline V lookup: CDR1 SGHNT, CDR2 YYREEE (reference sequence). The CDR3 runs to 18 residues. The CDR3 spells CASSSPRSLAGDNQPQHF. In DNA form, the CDR3 reads TGTGCCAGCAGCTCACCTAGGTCGTTGGCAGGGGACAATCAGCCCCAGCATTTT.

V usage is TRBV5-4 and J usage is TRBJ2-5, with unresolved D. The CDR3 covers 14 residues. Trimming stripped 1 base from V and 5 bases from J, with 12 bases between. Germline V lookup: CDR1 SGHNT, CDR2 YYREEE (reference sequence). CDR3 coding DNA: TGTGCCAGCAGCTTGTCCCCACAGTCGGAGACCCAGTACTTC. Translated: CASSLSPQSETQYF.

This clone showed up just a few times. Distinct nucleotide sequences in the sample also encode this CDR3. V gene TRBV28 combines with J gene TRBJ2-2; no clear D gene. This CDR3 is 11 amino acids long. V was cut by 7 bases and J by 5 bases, with 5 bases left in between. The V gene's germline CDR1 is MDHEN and CDR2 SYDVKM. The CDR3 sequence: CASTRTGELFF. The CDR3 DNA sequence: TGTGCCAGCACGAGAACCGGGGAGCTGTTTTTT.

CDR3 bases: TGCAGCGCTACCCGGGACAGGGTCGAGAAGACCCAGTACTTC. Translated: CSATRDRVEKTQYF. The J gene is TRBJ2-5, the V gene TRBV29-1, with TRBD1 identical over 9 bases. The junction had 12 bases not matched to a gene; V was cut back by 7 bases and J by 6 bases. The length of the CDR3 is 14 residues. Germline CDR1 reads SQVTM; CDR2 reads ANQGSEA.

This chain uses TRBV5-1 with TRBJ2-1, with D maybe TRBD1 (5 bases). Trimming took 0 bases from V and 5 from J, leaving 9 bases between them. Germline V gene data show CDR1 as SGHRS and CDR2 as YFSETQ. CDR3 size: 14 residues. The CDR3 DNA sequence: TGCGCCAGCAGCTTGGCGCAGGGCAACAATGAGCAGTTCTTC. This codes for CASSLAQGNNEQFF.

The rearrangement joins TRBV4-2 to TRBJ1-1; 7 bases map to TRBD1. Germline loops: CDR1 LGHNA, CDR2 YNFKEQ. The CDR3 covers 14 residues. Trimming removed 2 bases from V and 3 bases from J; junction bases left unmatched: 3. This CDR3 reads CASSQPTGDTEAFF. In DNA, the CDR3 is TGTGCCAGCAGCCAACCCACAGGGGACACTGAAGCTTTCTTT.

This clone was detected only a few times. V and J are TRBV27 and TRBJ1-1; D is possibly TRBD1 (5 bases). CDR1 is MNHEY, CDR2 SMNVEV, per germline (reference sequence). The CDR3 is 13 amino acids. The V end lost 6 bases, the J end lost 1 base, and 9 bases lay between the germline ends. Here the CDR3 DNA reads TGTGCCAGCAGGTACACAGGGAACACTGAAGCTTTCTTT. It codes for CASRYTGNTEAFF.

This rearrangement joins TRBV11-3 to TRBJ1-2, with 10 bases matching TRBD1. The CDR3 runs to 16 residues. The ends lost 4 bases at V and 5 bases at J; junction bases unmatched: 10. Germline CDR1 is SGHNT and CDR2 is YENEEA. CDR3 amino acids: CASSSAGTGVPYGYTF. The DNA of the CDR3 is TGTGCCAGCAGCTCCGCCGGGACAGGGGTTCCATATGGCTACACCTTC.

The genes are TRBV3-1 (or the pseudogene TRBV3-2) and TRBJ2-7; D perhaps matches TRBD2 (5 bases). Trimming pared 6 bases from V and 3 bases from J, leaving 15 bases between. CDR3 length: 14 residues. CDR1 and CDR2 from the germline V gene are LGHDT and YNNKEL (reference sequence). CDR3 amino acids: CASSPAPDYYEQYV. The CDR3 region has the DNA TGTGCCAGCAGTCCGGCTCCCGACTACTACGAGCAGTACGTC.

This clone was counted a few times. V usage is TRBV27 and J usage is TRBJ1-5; 7 nucleotides match TRBD1. CDR3 size: 19 residues. Germline trimming cut 5 bases from V and 4 bases from J; bases unmatched to any gene: 20. The germline V gene has CDR1 MNHEY and CDR2 SMNVEV (reference sequence). The CDR3, as DNA: TGTGCCAGCAGTAAAAAACCCTTAAATCTGGGACAGAGGAATCAGCCCCAGCATTTT. It is translated as CASSKKPLNLGQRNQPQHF.

The gene calls are TRBV24-1 and TRBJ1-4; 11 bases fit TRBD1. The CDR3 has 14 residues. The germline V gene has CDR1 KGHDR and CDR2 SFDVKD. V gave up 7 bases and J gave up 8 bases; unmatched junction bases: 5. The CDR3 sequence is CATRGDRGKEKLFF. CDR3 in DNA: TGTGCCACCAGGGGGGACAGGGGGAAGGAAAAACTGTTTTTT.